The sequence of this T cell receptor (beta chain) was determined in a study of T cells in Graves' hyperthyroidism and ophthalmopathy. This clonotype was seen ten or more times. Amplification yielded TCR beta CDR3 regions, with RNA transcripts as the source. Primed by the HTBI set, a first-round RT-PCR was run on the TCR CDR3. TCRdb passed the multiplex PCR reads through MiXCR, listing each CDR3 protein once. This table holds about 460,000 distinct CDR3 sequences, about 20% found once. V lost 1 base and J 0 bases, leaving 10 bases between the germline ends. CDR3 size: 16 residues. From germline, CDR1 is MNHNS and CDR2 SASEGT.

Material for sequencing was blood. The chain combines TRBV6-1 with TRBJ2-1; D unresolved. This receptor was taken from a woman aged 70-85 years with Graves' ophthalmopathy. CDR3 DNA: TGTGCCAGCAGTGAAGTTGAAGGAAGCTCCTACAATGAGCAGTTCTTC. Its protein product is CASSEVEGSSYNEQFF.